Only a few counts were recorded for the clone carrying this T cell receptor beta chain. This sample was included in a study of identical twins. Using its own MiXCR run on the 5' RACE reads, TCRdb lists one record per CDR3 protein. Among 650,000 to 750,000 distinct CDR3 sequences, approximately 22% were seen once, and the ten largest hold around 4.4%. These data also featured in a second study, about T cells expressing NK-cell markers.

Sequencing was carried out using PBMCs. The clonotype comes from a woman aged 18-29 years in good health.

The CDR3 DNA is TGTGCCAGCAGCCAAAACAGGGGGCGTCCCGGGGAGCTGTTTTTT. It is translated as CASSQNRGRPGELFF. V is TRBV12-3 or TRBV12-4 and J is TRBJ2-2; 9 bases are a match to TRBD1. The ends lost 6 bases at V and 6 bases at J; junction bases unmatched: 8. The CDR3 is 15 residues long.